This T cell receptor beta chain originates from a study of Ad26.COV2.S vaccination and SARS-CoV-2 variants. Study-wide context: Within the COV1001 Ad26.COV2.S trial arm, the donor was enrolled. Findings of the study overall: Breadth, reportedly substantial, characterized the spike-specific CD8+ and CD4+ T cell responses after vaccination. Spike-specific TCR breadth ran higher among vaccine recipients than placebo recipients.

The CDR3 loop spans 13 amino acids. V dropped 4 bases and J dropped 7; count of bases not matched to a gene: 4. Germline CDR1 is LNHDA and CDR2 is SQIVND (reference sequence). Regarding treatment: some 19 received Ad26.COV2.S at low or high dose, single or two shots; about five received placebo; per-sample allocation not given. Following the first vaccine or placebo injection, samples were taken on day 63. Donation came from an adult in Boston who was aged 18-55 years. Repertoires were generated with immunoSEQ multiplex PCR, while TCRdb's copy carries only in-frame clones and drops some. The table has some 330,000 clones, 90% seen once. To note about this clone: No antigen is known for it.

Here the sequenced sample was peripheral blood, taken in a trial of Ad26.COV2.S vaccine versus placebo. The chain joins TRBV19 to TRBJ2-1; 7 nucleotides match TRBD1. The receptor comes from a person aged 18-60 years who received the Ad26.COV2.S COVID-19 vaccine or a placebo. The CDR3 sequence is CASSRDSFNEQFF. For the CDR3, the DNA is TGTGCCAGTAGTAGGGACAGTTTTAATGAGCAGTTCTTC.